The 27 T cell receptor beta chains reported below all come from one sample, sequenced in a study of cytotoxic CD8 clonotypes in ibrutinib-treated CLL (dated by TCRdb to the early 2020s). This sample's time point label indicates: eleven to twelve months on ibrutinib. The library was obtained by the immunoSEQ multiplex PCR assay. Imported from immuneACCESS, the table was reduced by TCRdb to in-frame sequences with V and J called. These copies leave out some clones; in studies compared against another copy, an unresolved V gene accounts for under half, and the cause of the remainder is not known. The sample has 200,000 to 250,000 clones on record, 60% to 80% of them singletons. 5.9% of the sample is in the top ten clones. The material was PBMCs, obtained after 12 months of ibrutinib treatment. These receptors all stem from a human donor with chronic lymphocytic leukemia.

This clone appeared once. The genes are TRBV18 and TRBJ2-4, with 10 bases aligning to TRBD2. The J segment lost 1 base and the V segment lost 3 bases, leaving 6 bases of the junction unmatched. The CDR3 sequence is 17 residues long. The germline gives CDR1 KGHSH, CDR2 LQKENI. CDR3 sequence reads: CASSPSSGRRAKNIQYF. The CDR3 region has the DNA TGTGCCAGCTCACCCTCTAGCGGGAGACGCGCCAAAAACATTCAGTACTTC. Drawing the rest from reference TRBV18 and TRBJ2-4, the complete variable domain is NAGVMQNPRHLVRRRGQEARLRCSPMKGHSHVYWYRQLPEEGLKFMVYLQKENIIDESGMPKERFSAEFPKEGPSILRIQQVVRGDSAAYFCASSPSSGRRAKNIQYFGAGTRLSVL.

The chain recombines TRBV19 with TRBJ1-3, with a possible D match to TRBD1 (6 bases). The CDR3 has 15 amino acids. Germline V lookup: CDR1 LNHDA, CDR2 SQIVND (reference sequence). V was cut by 3 bases and J by 4 bases, with 13 bases left in between. The CDR3 region is CASSIGGGSGNTIYF. The CDR3 bases are TGTGCCAGTAGTATCGGAGGGGGGTCCGGAAACACCATATATTTT.

The V and J genes are TRBV2 and TRBJ1-5; D not certain. Per germline, CDR1 SNHLY and CDR2 FYNNEI. This CDR3 comprises 13 residues. The V and J ends lost 4 bases and 9 bases respectively, with 13 bases between them. CDR3 protein: CASSGDARRPQHF. As DNA, the CDR3 is TGTGCCAGCAGTGGCGACGCTCGGAGGCCCCAGCATTTT.

The rearrangement links TRBV5-1 to TRBJ2-2; 13 bases line up with TRBD2. Trimming removed 2 bases from V and 5 bases from J; junction bases left unmatched: 6. CDR1 and CDR2 (germline): SGHRS, YFSETQ. This CDR3 has 17 amino acids. CDR3 amino acids: CASSFGLAGARTGELFF. CDR3 nucleotide sequence: TGCGCCAGCAGCTTTGGACTAGCGGGGGCCCGGACCGGGGAGCTGTTTTTT.

The chain links TRBV7-2 to TRBJ1-3, with D perhaps TRBD1 (5 bases). The V gene lost 1 base and the J gene lost 0 bases, with 7 bases spanning the gap. Germline CDR1 is SGHTA and CDR2 is FQGNSA. This CDR3 has 15 residues. The CDR3 spells CASSLGGFSGNTIYF. CDR3 in DNA: TGTGCCAGCAGCTTAGGGGGGTTCTCTGGAAACACCATATATTTT.

Written as DNA, the CDR3 is TGTGCCAGCAGTTTCTCAGGGTATTCCTACGAGCAGTACTTC. It encodes CASSFSGYSYEQYF. The chain recombines TRBV27 with TRBJ2-7; a possible D gene is TRBD1 (5 bases). Germline V CDR1 and CDR2: MNHEY, SMNVEV (reference sequence). The V and J ends lost 3 bases and 1 base respectively, with 10 bases between them. The CDR3 has 14 residues.

V is TRBV5-1 and J is TRBJ2-7, with D perhaps being TRBD1 or TRBD2 (6 bases each). Germline V gene lookup returns CDR1 SGHRS and CDR2 YFSETQ. V gave up 3 bases and J gave up 4 bases, with 14 bases separating them. The CDR3 totals 14 residues. The CDR3: CASSWDTGAYEQYF. CDR3 nucleotide sequence: TGCGCCAGCAGCTGGGACACGGGAGCATACGAGCAGTACTTC.

The chain combines TRBV6-5 with TRBJ2-2; D remains unclear. V was clipped by 5 bases and J by 3 bases, with 10 bases between them. The CDR3 loop spans 14 amino acids. The germline V gene encodes CDR1 MNHEY and CDR2 SVGAGI. CDR3 nucleotide sequence: TGTGCCAGCAGTGAACGTCCGCACACCGGGGAGCTGTTTTTT. Protein: CASSERPHTGELFF.

This clone was observed a few times. The chain recombines TRBV19 with TRBJ1-4; no clear D gene. The length of the CDR3 is 15 residues. Trimming removed 3 bases at V and 8 bases at J, with 16 bases between. Germline CDR1 is LNHDA and CDR2 is SQIVND (reference sequence). CDR3 nucleotides: TGTGCCAGTAGTATCTCCCGGGCCACTGGGGAAAAACTGTTTTTT. This gives the protein CASSISRATGEKLFF.

This chain connects TRBV21-1 to TRBJ1-5; the listed D gene, TRBD1, was not tested against the DNA. TRBV21-1 is assigned pseudogene status. This CDR3 comprises 18 residues. This CDR3 is CASSKRDNFLPGNQPQHF. CDR3 coding DNA: TGTGCCAGCAGCAAACGGGACAACTTTCTCCCGGGCAATCAGCCCCAGCATTTT.

This sequence joins TRBV5-1 and TRBJ2-5; a weak D match, TRBD1 (6 bases). CDR1 and CDR2 (germline): SGHRS, YFSETQ. Trimming removed 0 bases at V and 3 bases at J, with 15 bases between. The CDR3 loop spans 16 amino acids. The CDR3 DNA sequence: TGCGCCAGCAGCTTGGTTGCAGGGGACGGAAAAGAGACCCAGTACTTC. It yields the protein CASSLVAGDGKETQYF.

This chain uses TRBV18 with TRBJ2-5; TRBD1 matches 8 bases. The junction had 9 bases not matched to a gene; V was cut back by 2 bases and J by 4 bases. The CDR3 runs to 16 residues. Per germline, CDR1 KGHSH and CDR2 LQKENI. Here the CDR3 reads CASSPTRTGNTETQYF. For the CDR3, the DNA is TGTGCCAGCTCACCAACCCGGACAGGGAACACAGAGACCCAGTACTTC.

The chain employs TRBV6-6 and TRBJ1-4; D perhaps matches TRBD1 (5 bases). This CDR3 region has 15 residues. Germline lookup yields CDR1 MNHNY and CDR2 SVGAGI (reference sequence). V lost 6 bases and J 0 bases, leaving 11 bases between the germline ends. As DNA, the CDR3 is TGTGCCAGCAGGTCCGGGGCTGCAACTAATGAAAAACTGTTTTTT. Residues: CASRSGAATNEKLFF.

The chain combines TRBV5-4 with TRBJ1-4; D possibly corresponds to TRBD1 (5 bases). V lost 0 bases, J lost 10 bases, and 7 bases lay in between. The length of the CDR3 is 12 residues. Germline loops: CDR1 SGHNT, CDR2 YYREEE (reference sequence). The CDR3 spells CASSLVRGKLFF. In DNA form, the CDR3 reads TGTGCCAGCAGCTTGGTTAGGGGAAAACTGTTTTTT.

This clone appeared a few times. The chain is built from TRBV9 and TRBJ2-3, with TRBD2 as a possible D gene (5 bases). The CDR3 is 12 residues long. V shed 6 bases and J shed 4 bases, with 9 bases lying between them. The V gene's germline CDR1 is SGDLS and CDR2 YYNGEE. The CDR3 here is CASTGVADTQYF. The CDR3 DNA sequence: TGTGCCAGCACCGGGGTGGCAGATACGCAGTATTTT.

This chain connects TRBV7-2 to TRBJ1-5; perhaps TRBD1 as D (6 bases). CDR1 SGHTA and CDR2 FQGNSA come from the germline V gene. V shed 5 bases and J shed 2 bases, with 13 bases lying between them. This CDR3 has 15 residues. The CDR3 protein is CASSPRGRGNQPQHF. For the CDR3, the DNA is TGTGCCAGCAGCCCCAGGGGTAGGGGCAATCAGCCCCAGCATTTT.

The DNA for the CDR3 is TGTGCCAGCAGCCAAGATCAGGGAGAGTCCTATGGCTACACCTTC. Amino acids: CASSQDQGESYGYTF. The chain has TRBV4-2 and TRBJ1-2, with TRBD1 as a possible D gene (5 bases). Germline V lookup: CDR1 LGHNA, CDR2 YNFKEQ. The CDR3 runs 15 residues. V lost 0 bases to trimming and J lost 4 bases, with 12 bases between them.

The chain uses TRBV29-1 and TRBJ2-7; possibly TRBD1 for D (6 bases). The CDR3 loop spans 12 amino acids. Trimming left V 1 base short and J 3 bases short, with 7 bases between. Germline values: CDR1 SQVTM, CDR2 ANQGSEA. The CDR3 sequence: CSVEGTDYEQYF. In DNA, the CDR3 is TGCAGCGTTGAAGGGACAGACTACGAGCAGTACTTC.

This chain uses TRBV2 with TRBJ2-2; 9 bases agree with TRBD2. V dropped 2 bases and J dropped 1; count of bases not matched to a gene: 5. CDR1 and CDR2 from the germline V gene are SNHLY and FYNNEI. This CDR3 has 17 residues. CDR3 sequence reads: CASSETTSGLNTGELFF. CDR3 sequence (DNA): TGTGCCAGCAGTGAAACGACTAGCGGACTGAACACCGGGGAGCTGTTTTTT.

This clone has just one count. The rearrangement uses TRBV6-6 and TRBJ2-5, with D perhaps TRBD1 or TRBD2 (5 bases each). This CDR3 is 13 amino acids long. V shed 1 base and J shed 2 bases, with 5 bases lying between them. CDR1 and CDR2 from the germline V gene are MNHNY and SVGAGI (reference sequence). CDR3 sequence reads: CASSYWGQETQYF. CDR3 sequence (DNA): TGTGCCAGCAGTTACTGGGGGCAAGAGACCCAGTACTTC.

In its sample, this clone was seen a few times. V usage is TRBV7-3 and J usage is TRBJ1-1, with TRBD1 matching 7 bases. V lost 4 bases, J lost 0 bases, and 5 bases stayed unmatched. Germline V gene lookup returns CDR1 SGHTA and CDR2 FQGTGA. The CDR3 has 15 residues. The CDR3 nucleotides read TGTGCCAGCAGCTCTCAGGGGGGCATGAACACTGAAGCTTTCTTT. Residues: CASSSQGGMNTEAFF.

The chain has TRBV6-4 and TRBJ1-2; a weak D match, TRBD1 (6 bases). Germline V gene lookup returns CDR1 MRHNA and CDR2 SNTAGT. Trimming took off 7 bases at V and 7 bases at J, with 10 bases between the two ends. The CDR3 runs 11 residues. The CDR3 region has the DNA TGTGCCAGCAAGGGGGGCGCTGGCTACACCTTC. It encodes CASKGGAGYTF.

The gene calls are TRBV5-8 and TRBJ1-2; D unclear. The V end lost 3 bases, the J end lost 5 bases, and 17 bases lay between the germline ends. The germline V gene has CDR1 SGHTS and CDR2 YDEGEE. The CDR3 sequence is 15 residues long. CDR3 sequence reads: CASSYQARGGYGYTF. The CDR3 nucleotides read TGTGCCAGCAGCTACCAGGCACGGGGAGGGTATGGCTACACCTTC.

The chain carries TRBV28 and TRBJ2-7; 10 bases are a match to TRBD2. This CDR3 is 15 amino acids long. V lost 3 bases and J lost 3; bases outside the gene matches: 5. Germline assignment: CDR1 MDHEN and CDR2 SYDVKM. CDR3 in amino acids: CASSFRTSGNYEQYF. CDR3 sequence (DNA): TGTGCCAGCAGTTTTCGTACTAGCGGGAACTACGAGCAGTACTTC.

This sequence joins TRBV2 and TRBJ2-5; perhaps D is TRBD1 or TRBD2 (5 bases each). CDR1 is SNHLY, CDR2 FYNNEI, per germline. Trimming took off 4 bases at V and 7 bases at J, with 10 bases between the two ends. The CDR3 loop spans 12 amino acids. CDR3 residues: CASSVPRGTQYF. The DNA of the CDR3 is TGTGCCAGCAGTGTGCCGAGGGGGACCCAGTACTTC.

The chain has TRBV7-3 and TRBJ1-1; tentatively, D is TRBD1 (5 bases). Deletions cut 3 bases from V and 4 bases from J, with 15 bases between. Looked up from germline, CDR1 is SGHTA and CDR2 is FQGTGA. The CDR3 extends over 15 amino acids. The CDR3 sequence is CASSLGPDRRTEAFF. The CDR3 DNA sequence: TGTGCCAGCAGCTTGGGGCCGGATCGTCGCACTGAAGCTTTCTTT.

The chain uses TRBV7-9 and TRBJ2-2; TRBD1 matches at 9 bases. The V gene end was trimmed by 5 bases and the J gene end by 4 bases; junction bases not matched to a gene: 5. Germline V gene data show CDR1 as SEHNR and CDR2 as FQNEAQ (reference sequence). The CDR3 contains 15 residues. As DNA, the CDR3 is TGTGCCAGCAGCGGGGGACAGGGAGGCACCGGGGAGCTGTTTTTT. As protein: CASSGGQGGTGELFF.